Listed below are T cell receptor beta chains from one sample, sequenced in a study of blood T cell repertoires in COVID-19. Assay: immunoSEQ multiplex PCR; the TCRdb copy retains only in-frame clones and omits some. The table includes 110,000 to 150,000 clones, 87% detected once. Input material: PBMCs or T cells enriched from blood (not recorded which). The receptor source for this set is a man between 60 and 75 years old who had recovered from COVID-19. Each CDR3 is given with its conserved first and last residue. The D gene is left open where the match is weak. Expanded clones are given a class, and other clones once, few, many or no size at all.

D gene	CDR3 length	V gene	J gene	clone size	CDR3 protein	CDR3 DNA
-	15	TRBV28	TRBJ1-5	-	CASSLYGGGDQPQHF	TGTGCCAGCAGTTTATATGGAGGGGGGGATCAGCCCCAGCATTTT
-	15	TRBV9	TRBJ2-7	-	CASSVGGDPSYEQYF	TGTGCCAGCAGCGTAGGGGGGGACCCTTCCTACGAGCAGTACTTC
TRBD2	15	TRBV15	TRBJ2-5	-	CATSRDGTSGETQYF	TGTGCCACCAGCAGAGATGGGACTAGCGGAGAGACCCAGTACTTC
TRBD2	15	TRBV2	TRBJ2-1	-	CASSLAGGPQEEQFF	TGTGCCAGCAGCCTAGCGGGAGGGCCCCAAGAGGAGCAGTTCTTC
TRBD1	16	TRBV5-1	TRBJ2-7	-	CASSLKGQGPSYEQYF	TGCGCCAGCAGCTTGAAGGGACAGGGTCCTTCCTACGAGCAGTACTTC
-	11	TRBV12-3/TRBV12-4	TRBJ2-1	once	CASSLGTLRLF	TGTGCCAGCAGCCTAGGGACTTTGAGGCTCTTC
-	17	TRBV18	TRBJ1-6	-	CASSPRIIREEDSPLHF	TGTGCCAGCTCACCACGCATTATCAGGGAGGAGGATTCACCCCTCCACTTT
TRBD1	15	TRBV7-9	TRBJ1-6	-	CASSSRQGANSPLHF	TGTGCCAGCAGCTCCCGACAGGGGGCGAATTCACCCCTCCACTTT
-	17	TRBV11-2	TRBJ2-2	-	CASRVGVRGQNTGELFF	TGTGCCAGCAGAGTCGGGGTCAGGGGACAGAACACCGGGGAGCTGTTTTTT
-	13	TRBV7-3	TRBJ2-1	-	CASSRSPGNEQFF	TGTGCCAGCAGCAGGAGCCCGGGCAATGAGCAGTTCTTC
-	13	TRBV6-1	TRBJ2-3	once	CASSDRVTDTQYF	TGTGCCAGCAGTGACAGGGTTACAGATACGCAGTATTTT
TRBD2	17	TRBV10-1	TRBJ2-1	-	CASSEIGAGTSYNEQFF	TGCGCCAGCAGTGAGATTGGAGCGGGAACCTCCTACAATGAGCAGTTCTTC
-	15	TRBV6-5	TRBJ2-7	-	CASSPRKGLPIEQYF	TGTGCCAGCAGTCCTAGGAAGGGGCTTCCGATCGAGCAGTACTTC
-	13	TRBV5-4	TRBJ2-5	-	CASSFRGEETQYF	TGTGCCAGCAGCTTCCGTGGAGAAGAGACCCAGTACTTC
TRBD1	15	TRBV3-1/TRBV3-2	TRBJ1-4	once	CASSIPTGGNEKLFF	TGTGCCAGCAGCATACCGACAGGGGGTAATGAAAAACTGTTTTTT
-	12	TRBV5-8	TRBJ2-7	few	CASSLGAYEQYF	TGTGCCAGCAGCTTGGGAGCCTACGAGCAGTACTTC
TRBD2	17	TRBV14	TRBJ2-3	few	CASSLLRTSGRSDTQYF	TGTGCCAGCAGCCTCTTACGGACTAGCGGGAGGTCGGATACGCAGTATTTT
-	14	TRBV28	TRBJ1-5	-	CASSQPGVNQPQHF	TGTGCCAGCAGCCAACCGGGAGTCAATCAGCCCCAGCATTTT
-	14	TRBV7-8	TRBJ1-2	-	CASSLGPAGDGYTF	TGTGCCAGCAGCTTAGGCCCCGCAGGGGATGGCTACACCTTC
-	14	TRBV5-1	TRBJ1-4	-	CASSSTATNEKLFF	TGCGCCAGCAGCTCCACGGCAACTAATGAAAAACTGTTTTTT
-	14	TRBV3-1/TRBV3-2	TRBJ2-5	-	CASSQMPRQETQYF	TGTGCCAGCAGCCAAATGCCGAGACAAGAGACCCAGTACTTC
-	16	TRBV30	TRBJ1-5	-	CAWSVLDSASNQPQHF	TGTGCCTGGAGTGTCCTGGACTCTGCAAGCAATCAGCCCCAGCATTTT
-	18	TRBV11-2	TRBJ2-6	-	CASSFSLAGSSGANVLTF	TGTGCCAGCAGCTTTAGTCTCGCCGGGAGCTCTGGGGCCAACGTCCTGACTTTC
-	18	TRBV30	TRBJ1-6	once	CAWSVRPWRSSYNSPLHF	TGTGCCTGGAGTGTACGGCCCTGGCGGAGCTCCTATAATTCACCCCTCCACTTT
-	15	TRBV19	TRBJ2-3	-	CASSMRGGHTDTQYF	TGTGCCAGTAGTATGAGGGGGGGACACACAGATACGCAGTATTTT
-	15	TRBV14	TRBJ2-2	-	CASSQVWGPTGELFF	TGTGCCAGCAGCCAAGTTTGGGGGCCCACCGGGGAGCTGTTTTTT
-	12	TRBV5-5	TRBJ1-2	-	CASSLDINGYTF	TGTGCCAGCAGCCTGGACATAAACGGCTACACCTTC
-	15	TRBV11-2	TRBJ1-5	-	CASSLQGLGNQPQHF	TGTGCCAGCAGCCTCCAGGGTTTGGGGAATCAGCCCCAGCATTTT
-	15	TRBV18	TRBJ1-3	-	CASSPPGRTGNTIYF	TGTGCCAGCTCACCACCGGGCAGAACTGGAAACACCATATATTTT
-	15	TRBV19	TRBJ1-6	-	CASSELRGRNSPLHF	TGTGCCAGTAGTGAGTTACGGGGTCGAAATTCACCCCTCCACTTT
-	14	TRBV7-8	TRBJ2-1	-	CASSRTLSYNEQFF	TGTGCCAGCAGCCGGACTCTCTCCTACAATGAGCAGTTCTTC
-	14	TRBV28	TRBJ2-3	-	CASSLPGSTDTQYF	TGTGCCAGCAGTTTACCGGGGTCCACAGATACGCAGTATTTT
TRBD1	16	TRBV14	TRBJ1-5	-	CASSQERRTGNQPQHF	TGTGCCAGCAGCCAAGAAAGAAGGACAGGTAATCAGCCCCAGCATTTT
-	13	TRBV12-3/TRBV12-4	TRBJ2-7	-	CASSLRSSYEQYF	TGTGCCAGCAGTTTGAGGAGCTCCTACGAGCAGTACTTC
-	20	TRBV21-1	TRBJ2-1	-	CASSKHGTGRLAGGCDEQFF	TGTGCCAGCAGCAAGCATGGGACAGGCCGACTAGCGGGAGGGTGCGATGAGCAGTTCTTC
TRBD2	18	TRBV9	TRBJ2-7	once	CASSSLPLTSGGGYEQYF	TGTGCCAGCAGCTCCCTTCCTTTAACTAGCGGCGGTGGGTACGAGCAGTACTTC
TRBD1	16	TRBV7-3	TRBJ1-2	-	CASSLGHRGSNYGYTF	TGTGCCAGCAGCTTAGGTCACAGGGGATCTAACTATGGCTACACCTTC
-	15	TRBV28	TRBJ1-2	-	CASTPGLGSSLGYTF	TGTGCCAGCACCCCAGGGTTAGGGTCGTCTCTTGGCTACACCTTC
-	14	TRBV7-8	TRBJ2-7	-	CASSPQRVLYEQYF	TGTGCCAGCAGCCCCCAGCGGGTGCTGTACGAGCAGTACTTC
-	12	TRBV27	TRBJ2-7	-	CASSPTGVVQYF	TGTGCCAGCAGCCCCACAGGAGTGGTGCAGTACTTC
-	15	TRBV20-1	TRBJ1-6	-	CSASARGRVNSPLHF	TGCAGTGCTAGTGCGAGAGGCAGGGTTAATTCACCCCTCCACTTT
TRBD1	14	TRBV7-8	TRBJ1-2	-	CASSQDRTNYGYTF	TGTGCCAGCAGCCAGGACAGGACTAACTATGGCTACACCTTC
TRBD2	13	TRBV10-2	TRBJ2-7	-	CASSLTSRYEQYF	TGCGCCAGCAGCTTGACTAGCAGGTACGAGCAGTACTTC
-	16	TRBV6-5	TRBJ1-6	-	CASSLTASSYNSPLHF	TGTGCCAGCAGTTTGACAGCTAGCTCCTATAATTCACCCCTCCACTTT
-	14	TRBV19	TRBJ2-4	-	CATRDPGDKNIQYF	TGTGCCACCCGAGACCCGGGGGACAAAAACATTCAGTACTTC
-	14	TRBV11-2	TRBJ1-1	-	CASSLGQANTEAFF	TGTGCCAGCAGCTTAGGGCAGGCGAACACTGAAGCTTTCTTT
-	14	TRBV9	TRBJ1-4	few	CASSVTVLSEKLFF	TGTGCCAGCAGCGTAACAGTCCTGAGTGAAAAACTGTTTTTT